The 25 T cell receptor beta chains below all came from one sample that was sequenced in a study of T cells expressing NK-cell markers. Each CDR3 protein gets one entry in TCRdb, which reprocessed the 5' RACE reads and gives no DNA. The repertoire table contains about 430,000 distinct CDR3 sequences. The source material was blood T cells: a sorted CD56 or NKG2C T cell subset, CD4+ or CD8+ T cells, or bulk PBMC T cells (not recorded which). These receptors were obtained from a woman in her 50s in good health.

CDR3 loop: CASSDPGLELFF. The chain joins TRBV10-2 to TRBJ2-2; TCRdb designates TRBD2, a call that cannot be tested without DNA. This CDR3 comprises 12 residues. Germline V lookup: CDR1 WSHSY, CDR2 SAAADI.

V is TRBV7-2 and J is TRBJ1-1. The germline V gene encodes CDR1 SGHTA and CDR2 FQGNSA. The CDR3 has 14 amino acids. The CDR3 loop reads CASSSGRSNTEAFF.

The chain links TRBV20-1 to TRBJ2-5. From germline, CDR1 is DFQATT and CDR2 SNEGSKA (reference sequence). The CDR3 runs to 15 residues. The CDR3 spells CSARGAETHQETQYF.

The CDR3 loop reads CATSDSGQHGTDTQYF. The gene calls are TRBV24-1 and TRBJ2-3; as DNA is missing, the TRBD1 call by TCRdb cannot be tested. The CDR3 extends over 16 amino acids. Looked up from germline, CDR1 is KGHDR and CDR2 is SFDVKD.

The chain recombines TRBV11-3 with TRBJ1-2. The CDR3 has 15 residues. CDR1 is SGHNT and CDR2 is YENEEA in the germline V gene. CDR3 amino acids: CASSPGGEGSYGYTF.

This chain connects TRBV23-1 to TRBJ2-4; TCRdb's assignment of TRBD2 cannot be checked, as there is no DNA. TRBV23-1 is an ORF, with its function uncertain. The CDR3 sequence is 14 residues long. The CDR3 is CASSQPGLANIQYF.

This chain joins TRBV12-3 or TRBV12-4 and TRBJ1-6; TCRdb outputs TRBD1, but without DNA this stays unchecked. The length of the CDR3 is 13 residues. CDR3 protein: CASRSRVKSPLHF.

CDR3 loop: CASSRGRGGYEQYF. The chain joins TRBV4-2 to TRBJ2-7; TCRdb lists TRBD1, though no DNA is available to test this call. Germline V lookup: CDR1 LGHNA, CDR2 YNFKEQ. The length of the CDR3 is 14 residues.

The gene calls are TRBV14 and TRBJ2-1; TCRdb designates TRBD1, a call that cannot be tested without DNA. The CDR3 extends over 13 amino acids. In germline, CDR1 is SGHDN, CDR2 FVKESK. The CDR3 is CASSQTVQGRQFF.

CDR3 sequence: CASQGSSYEQYF. The rearrangement uses TRBV7-2 and TRBJ2-7; TCRdb outputs TRBD1, but without DNA this stays unchecked. CDR1 and CDR2 (germline): SGHTA, FQGNSA. CDR3 size: 12 residues.

The V and J genes are TRBV20-1 and TRBJ2-1; TCRdb returns TRBD2, unconfirmable since there is no DNA. CDR1 and CDR2 (germline): DFQATT, SNEGSKA (reference sequence). CDR3 length equals 16 residues. The CDR3 spells CSARPGLAGQTNEQFF.

This chain uses TRBV5-1 with TRBJ2-1; the D gene TCRdb calls, TRBD2, cannot be checked with no DNA. The V gene's germline CDR1 is SGHRS and CDR2 YFSETQ. The CDR3 sequence is 15 residues long. CDR3 in amino acids: CASSLMASGINEQFF.

The rearrangement joins TRBV5-1 to TRBJ2-1; TCRdb selects TRBD2, and the lack of DNA leaves this call unchecked. This CDR3 spans 17 amino acids. Per germline, CDR1 SGHRS and CDR2 YFSETQ. This CDR3 is CASSFSPGLAVLSEQFF. Complete variable domain (other parts from reference TRBV5-1 and TRBJ2-1): KAGVTQTPRYLIKTRGQQVTLSCSPISGHRSVSWYQQTPGQGLQFLFEYFSETQRNKGNFPGRFSGRQFSNSRSEMNVSTLELGDSALYLCASSFSPGLAVLSEQFFGPGTRLTVL.

The chain joins TRBV7-8 to TRBJ2-3; the D gene TCRdb calls, TRBD1, cannot be checked with no DNA. CDR3 size: 12 residues. Germline V lookup: CDR1 SGHVS, CDR2 FQNEAQ. This CDR3 is CASTGTTDTQYF.

This rearrangement joins TRBV7-2 to TRBJ1-2; TCRdb indicates TRBD1, and absent DNA this call remains unverified. Germline V gene lookup returns CDR1 SGHTA and CDR2 FQGNSA. The length of the CDR3 is 15 residues. The CDR3 sequence: CASSLRREQGGGYTF.

V and J are TRBV4-1 and TRBJ2-1; TCRdb returns TRBD2, unconfirmable since there is no DNA. The CDR3 sequence is 16 residues long. CDR1 is MGHRA, CDR2 YSYEKL, per germline. The CDR3 sequence is CASSQDPSGRSVEQFF.

J is TRBJ2-2 and V is TRBV12-3 or TRBV12-4. The CDR3 extends over 12 amino acids. The CDR3 loop reads CASRWVTGELFF.

This chain connects TRBV29-1 to TRBJ2-3. The CDR3 spans 13 residues. CDR1 SQVTM and CDR2 ANQGSEA come from the germline V gene. This CDR3 reads CSVVDAGLDTQYF.

The V gene is TRBV7-6, the J gene TRBJ2-3; there is no DNA to check the TCRdb D call of TRBD1. The CDR3 sequence is 17 residues long. Germline CDR1 is SGHVS and CDR2 is FNYEAQ. The CDR3 reads CASSSFLWGGSTDTQYF.

The chain employs TRBV9 and TRBJ2-3; the D call from TCRdb, TRBD2, cannot be confirmed without DNA. The CDR3 contains 15 residues. Germline CDR1 is SGDLS and CDR2 is YYNGEE. The CDR3 spells CASSAGRGVTDTQYF.

The CDR3 spells CASSSRANTEAFF. The chain links TRBV7-3 to TRBJ1-1. Per the germline V gene, CDR1 is SGHTA and CDR2 is FQGTGA. CDR3 size: 13 residues.

The V and J genes are TRBV6-1 and TRBJ2-4. CDR3 length: 15 residues. Germline V gene sequence: CDR1 MNHNS, CDR2 SASEGT. The CDR3 protein is CASRLTLGAKNIQYF.

The chain carries TRBV25-1 and TRBJ2-7; lacking DNA, the TRBD1 call made by TCRdb goes unchecked. Germline V gene data show CDR1 as MGHDK and CDR2 as SYGVNS. CDR3 size: 17 residues. The CDR3 here is CASSEWGTGIKSYEQYF.

This chain joins TRBV20-1 and TRBJ2-2; TCRdb outputs TRBD1, but without DNA this stays unchecked. Germline values: CDR1 DFQATT, CDR2 SNEGSKA (reference sequence). The CDR3 has 15 residues. CDR3 protein: CSARRDSLNTGELFF.

The chain links TRBV20-1 to TRBJ2-7; TCRdb selects TRBD2, and the lack of DNA leaves this call unchecked. The length of the CDR3 is 14 residues. Germline loops: CDR1 DFQATT, CDR2 SNEGSKA (reference sequence). The CDR3 sequence: CSASPGGTSYEQYF.